This T cell receptor beta chain was obtained from a study of T-cell memory formation after mild COVID-19. Study context: TCR clustering was largely donor specific. The study's findings and limits: Second-wave clones that peaked on day 37 lacked confirmed SARS-CoV-2 specificity.

Each CDR3 protein gets one entry after TCRdb re-called the 5' RACE reads with MiXCR. The sample carries 350,000 to 500,000 distinct CDR3 sequences, 18% recorded once. This CDR3 spans 13 amino acids. The V gene's germline CDR1 is DFQATT and CDR2 SNEGSKA (reference sequence). V dropped 3 bases and J dropped 6 bases, with 12 bases sitting between them. Concerning this clonotype: Its specificity is unknown.

The sequencing input was PBMCs or a T cell subset sorted from them (not recorded which). V gene TRBV20-1 combines with J gene TRBJ2-1; D remains ambiguous. This TCR came from a young man who had mild COVID-19 (a few samples of this study predate the infection). Cell type and time point are not known. The CDR3 is CSASRRLINEQFF. CDR3 sequence (DNA): TGCAGTGCTAGTAGGCGCCTTATCAATGAGCAGTTCTTC.